These 27 T cell receptor beta chains share one sample of origin, sequenced in a study of sequential checkpoint blockade in melanoma. Treatment indicated: randomized to nivolumab then ipilimumab (arm A) or the reverse (arm B). The assay was immunoSEQ multiplex PCR, and TCRdb's table has in-frame clones only and misses some. The data show tens of thousands of clones, with 70% to 90% seen just once and roughly an eighth held by the top ten. The source material was CD8+ T cells sorted from blood (inferred from file names), sampled from a patient given nivolumab and ipilimumab in sequence. The receptors originated from a human donor with melanoma.

The chain links TRBV27 to TRBJ1-2; tentatively, D is TRBD1 (5 bases). The CDR3 contains 14 residues. Trimming shortened V by 2 bases and J by 2 bases, and 9 bases separated the two germline ends. Germline loops: CDR1 MNHEY, CDR2 SMNVEV (reference sequence). CDR3 in DNA: TGTGCCAGCAGTTTAGGTGCAGGGAACTATGGCTACACCTTC. It specifies CASSLGAGNYGYTF.

The chain combines TRBV4-2 with TRBJ1-1; 10 nucleotides agree with TRBD1. J gave up 4 bases and V 5 bases, and 4 bases lay outside the gene matches. Germline V gene sequence: CDR1 LGHNA, CDR2 YNFKEQ. The CDR3 runs to 14 residues. The DNA for the CDR3 is TGTGCCAGCAGCGGGACAGGGGTCGCCACTGAAGCTTTCTTT. This gives the protein CASSGTGVATEAFF.

The chain uses TRBV2 and TRBJ2-5, with 10 bases fitting TRBD2. The CDR3 consists of 15 residues. The germline CDR1 and CDR2 sequences are SNHLY and FYNNEI. J gave up 4 bases and V 8 bases, and 10 bases lay outside the gene matches. CDR3 nucleotide sequence: TGTGCCAGCGGGAAAGGACTAGCGGCTTCAGAGACCCAGTACTTC. This sequence encodes CASGKGLAASETQYF. Supplemented by reference TRBV2 and TRBJ2-5, the full variable domain reads EPEVTQTPSHQVTQMGQEVILRCVPISNHLYFYWYRQILGQKVEFLVSFYNNEISEKSEIFDDQFSVERPDGSNFTLKIRSTKLEDSAMYFCASGKGLAASETQYFGPGTRLLVL.

The J gene is TRBJ2-7, the V gene TRBV4-1; 10 bases agree with TRBD2. The CDR3 runs 15 residues. V dropped 2 bases and J dropped 4; count of bases not matched to a gene: 5. CDR1 MGHRA and CDR2 YSYEKL come from the germline V gene. DNA for the CDR3: TGCGCCAGCAGCCAACTCATAGCGGGAGGTTACGAGCAGTACTTC. It codes for CASSQLIAGGYEQYF.

The genes are TRBV11-2 and TRBJ1-1; D might be TRBD1 (6 bases). The germline V gene has CDR1 SGHAT and CDR2 FQNNGV. The CDR3 runs to 15 residues. The V end lost 2 bases, the J end lost 0 bases, and 10 bases lay between the germline ends. The CDR3 reads CASSLTGNMNTEAFF. CDR3 DNA: TGTGCCAGCAGCTTAACAGGGAACATGAACACTGAAGCTTTCTTT.

This clone appeared a few times. V usage is TRBV7-9 and J usage is TRBJ2-7; 7 nucleotides match TRBD1. The CDR3 extends over 14 amino acids. Germline-derived CDR1 and CDR2 are SEHNR and FQNEAQ (reference sequence). V lost 4 bases, J lost 2 bases, and 5 bases stayed unmatched. CDR3 sequence: CASSSPTGTYEQYV. CDR3 DNA: TGTGCCAGCAGCTCCCCGACAGGGACCTACGAGCAGTACGTC.

In this sample, this clone turned up a few times. The chain has TRBV14 and TRBJ1-1; TRBD1 might be the D (6 bases). V was trimmed by 4 bases and J by 4 bases, leaving 16 bases between them. Per germline, CDR1 SGHDN and CDR2 FVKESK. The CDR3 runs 15 residues. CDR3 sequence reads: CASSPLRGGGTEAFF. The CDR3 coding sequence is TGTGCCAGCAGCCCCCTGAGAGGGGGTGGCACTGAAGCTTTCTTT.

This clone was seen a handful of times. The chain employs TRBV28 and TRBJ1-2; D may be TRBD1 (5 bases). There are 13 residues in the CDR3. Germline assignment: CDR1 MDHEN and CDR2 SYDVKM. V was clipped by 3 bases and J by 8 bases, with 13 bases between them. The CDR3 spells CASSFTRVGGYTF. The CDR3 nucleotides are TGTGCCAGCAGTTTTACCAGGGTTGGGGGCTACACCTTC.

The genes are TRBV5-5 and TRBJ1-2; TRBD1 agrees at 9 bases. The germline gives CDR1 SGHKS, CDR2 YYEKEE (reference sequence). The junction had 3 bases not matched to a gene; V was cut back by 0 bases and J by 0 bases. The CDR3 covers 16 residues. For the CDR3, the DNA is TGTGCCAGCAGCTTGGCCTGGGACAGGGCTAACTATGGCTACACCTTC. The encoded protein is CASSLAWDRANYGYTF. The full variable domain, its missing parts supplied by reference TRBV5-5 and TRBJ1-2, is DAGVTQSPTHLIKTRGQQVTLRCSPISGHKSVSWYQQVLGQGPQFIFQYYEKEERGRGNFPDRFSARQFPNYSSELNVNALLLGDSALYLCASSLAWDRANYGYTFGSGTRLTVV.

J is TRBJ2-2 and V is TRBV27; 9 bases align to TRBD2. The V and J ends lost 3 bases and 5 bases, in that order; junction bases with no gene match: 7. The CDR3 is made up of 16 amino acids. Per the germline V gene, CDR1 is MNHEY and CDR2 is SMNVEV (reference sequence). The DNA of the CDR3 is TGTGCCAGCAGTTTGGGACTAGCCGAGGCGACCGGGGAGCTGTTTTTT. This codes for CASSLGLAEATGELFF.

The rearrangement links TRBV4-3 to TRBJ1-1, with TRBD1 identical over 9 bases. CDR1 is LGHNA and CDR2 is YSLEER in the germline V gene. V gave up 4 bases and J gave up 3 bases; unmatched junction bases: 3. The CDR3 extends over 14 amino acids. CDR3 protein: CASSRYRGHTEAFF. The CDR3 DNA reads as TGCGCCAGCAGCCGCTACAGGGGGCACACTGAAGCTTTCTTT.

The rearrangement uses TRBV4-3 and TRBJ2-1; D is possibly TRBD2 (5 bases). Trimming removed 0 bases at V and 8 bases at J, with 23 bases between. The CDR3 is 18 amino acids. Germline V gene data show CDR1 as LGHNA and CDR2 as YSLEER. CDR3 sequence (DNA): TGCGCCAGCAGCCAAGATCGGGGTAGCTGGTCATCCGGCCATGAGCAGTTCTTC. Protein product: CASSQDRGSWSSGHEQFF.

The chain uses TRBV21-1 and TRBJ2-1; TRBD1 reflects the table's D call only, with no check against the DNA. TRBV21-1 has pseudogene status. The CDR3 runs 21 residues. The CDR3 sequence is CASSKAAEGQGFLGSYNEQFF. The CDR3, as DNA: TGTGCCAGCAGCAAGGCGGCCGAAGGACAGGGATTTTTGGGGTCCTACAATGAGCAGTTCTTC.

The chain carries TRBV10-2 and TRBJ2-1, with 14 bases fitting TRBD2. This CDR3 is 15 amino acids long. Looked up from germline, CDR1 is WSHSY and CDR2 is SAAADI. V was pared by 3 bases and J by 9 bases, with 4 bases of the junction left unmatched. CDR3 in amino acids: CASSEPGLAGAEQFF. The DNA of the CDR3 is TGCGCCAGCAGTGAACCGGGACTAGCGGGAGCTGAGCAGTTCTTC.

This clone was counted a single time. This chain uses TRBV7-2 with TRBJ2-2; 7 bases align to TRBD2. Germline CDR1 SGHTA, CDR2 FQGNSA. The V and J ends lost 5 bases and 3 bases, in that order; junction bases with no gene match: 6. CDR3 length: 15 residues. The CDR3 DNA reads as TGTGCCAGCAGCCTCAGCGGGACCCACACCGGGGAGCTGTTTTTT. It codes for CASSLSGTHTGELFF.

The V call is TRBV19, the J call TRBJ1-2; 7 bases agree with TRBD1. The CDR3 covers 17 residues. Losses at the gene ends were 0 bases for V and 2 bases for J; bases not matched to a gene: 9. Germline CDR1 LNHDA, CDR2 SQIVND (reference sequence). DNA of the CDR3: TGTGCCAGTAGTATAGAAACGATGGGACAGATAAACTATGGCTACACCTTC. It translates to CASSIETMGQINYGYTF.

V and J are TRBV7-6 and TRBJ1-1; D is uncertain. Germline V gene lookup returns CDR1 SGHVS and CDR2 FNYEAQ. Trimming removed 2 bases from V and 1 base from J, with 5 bases in between. The CDR3 consists of 13 residues. The CDR3 spells CASSLLENTEAFF. The DNA of the CDR3 is TGTGCCAGCAGCTTATTAGAGAACACTGAAGCTTTCTTT.

This clone was seen once. The rearrangement links TRBV13 to TRBJ2-5, with D unresolved. The better agreement between TRBJ2-7 and the DNA end casts doubt on the J call. The germline V gene encodes CDR1 PRHDT and CDR2 FYEKMQ (reference sequence). The CDR3 has 12 amino acids. CDR3 sequence (DNA): TGTGCCAGCAGCTTAGGTCGCTACGAGCAGTACTTC. Amino acids: CASSLGRYEQYF.

The genes are TRBV2 and TRBJ2-1; 11 bases map to TRBD1. This CDR3 is built from 15 residues. CDR1 SNHLY and CDR2 FYNNEI come from the germline V gene. The V gene end was trimmed by 10 bases and the J gene end by 4 bases; junction bases not matched to a gene: 9. CDR3 loop: CATNRGTGGYNEQFF. The CDR3 DNA follows: TGTGCCACCAACAGAGGGACAGGGGGTTACAATGAGCAGTTCTTC. The variable domain in full, completed from reference TRBV2 and TRBJ2-1, reads EPEVTQTPSHQVTQMGQEVILRCVPISNHLYFYWYRQILGQKVEFLVSFYNNEISEKSEIFDDQFSVERPDGSNFTLKIRSTKLEDSAMYFCATNRGTGGYNEQFFGPGTRLTVL.

The genes are TRBV7-9 and TRBJ1-1; D unclear. V lost 1 base and J lost 3, with 12 bases in between. Germline V lookup: CDR1 SEHNR, CDR2 FQNEAQ (reference sequence). This CDR3 is built from 15 residues. This CDR3 reads CASSLVYGRDTEAFF. The CDR3 nucleotides are TGTGCCAGCAGCTTAGTCTATGGCCGGGACACTGAAGCTTTCTTT.

This clone was seen more than once but under ten times. The chain employs TRBV28 and TRBJ2-7; D possibly corresponds to TRBD1 (5 bases). CDR1 is MDHEN, CDR2 SYDVKM, per germline. The CDR3 is 14 residues long. Trimming removed 1 base at V and 1 base at J, with 8 bases between. The CDR3 sequence: CASSLYTGSYEQYF. The DNA of the CDR3 is TGTGCCAGCAGTTTATATACAGGATCCTACGAGCAGTACTTC.

The chain uses TRBV28 and TRBJ2-2, with D perhaps matching TRBD2 (6 bases). The CDR3 is 14 residues long. Trimming stripped 5 bases from V and 1 base from J, with 8 bases between. The germline V gene encodes CDR1 MDHEN and CDR2 SYDVKM. This CDR3 is CASSLSGNTGELFF. The DNA of the CDR3 is TGTGCCAGCAGTCTTAGCGGGAACACCGGGGAGCTGTTTTTT.

The V gene is TRBV27, the J gene TRBJ2-5, with 12 bases fitting TRBD1. CDR1 is MNHEY and CDR2 is SMNVEV in the germline V gene (reference sequence). V gave up 5 bases and J gave up 8 bases; unmatched junction bases: 9. The CDR3 runs 15 residues. CDR3 region: CASSTLGQGAGTQYF. The CDR3 coding sequence is TGTGCCAGCAGTACACTGGGACAGGGGGCAGGAACCCAGTACTTC.

This clone was detected once. The chain has TRBV5-8 and TRBJ1-2; possible D gene TRBD1, 5 bases. The CDR3 length is 12 residues. Germline V gene data show CDR1 as SGHTS and CDR2 as YDEGEE. The germline V and J ends were trimmed by 4 bases and 8 bases, with 12 bases remaining between them. CDR3 amino acids: CASSPGGLGYTF. For the CDR3, the DNA is TGTGCCAGCAGCCCGGGGGGTTTAGGCTACACCTTC. Full variable domain (outside the CDR3, taken from reference TRBV5-8 and TRBJ1-2): EAGVTQSPTHLIKTRGQQATLRCSPISGHTSVYWYQQALGLGLQFLLWYDEGEERNRGNFPPRFSGRQFPNYSSELNVNALELEDSALYLCASSPGGLGYTFGSGTRLTVV.

This chain connects TRBV6-5 to TRBJ2-3, with a possible D match to TRBD1 (5 bases). V lost 4 bases to trimming and J lost 4 bases, with 18 bases between them. The CDR3 length is 16 residues. Germline V gene lookup returns CDR1 MNHEY and CDR2 SVGAGI. CDR3 region: CASSSPAGIGSDTQYF. The CDR3 DNA reads TGTGCCAGCAGTTCCCCCGCAGGGATAGGTTCAGATACGCAGTATTTT.

The gene calls are TRBV6-1 and TRBJ2-5; D gene unclear. The DNA end is more similar to TRBJ2-7, so the J call may be wrong. The CDR3 contains 13 residues. Germline values: CDR1 MNHNS, CDR2 SASEGT. The CDR3 DNA reads TGTGCCAGCAGTGGAGAGACTGGCTACGAGCAGTACTTC. It specifies CASSGETGYEQYF.

The chain employs TRBV7-3 and TRBJ2-1, with TRBD1 as a possible D gene (6 bases). CDR1 and CDR2 (germline): SGHTA, FQGTGA. V was shortened by 5 bases and J by 9 bases, with 11 bases between the two germline ends. The CDR3 totals 12 residues. CDR3 loop: CASSLGGGEQFF. CDR3 DNA: TGTGCCAGCAGCCTAGGGGGTGGTGAGCAGTTCTTC.